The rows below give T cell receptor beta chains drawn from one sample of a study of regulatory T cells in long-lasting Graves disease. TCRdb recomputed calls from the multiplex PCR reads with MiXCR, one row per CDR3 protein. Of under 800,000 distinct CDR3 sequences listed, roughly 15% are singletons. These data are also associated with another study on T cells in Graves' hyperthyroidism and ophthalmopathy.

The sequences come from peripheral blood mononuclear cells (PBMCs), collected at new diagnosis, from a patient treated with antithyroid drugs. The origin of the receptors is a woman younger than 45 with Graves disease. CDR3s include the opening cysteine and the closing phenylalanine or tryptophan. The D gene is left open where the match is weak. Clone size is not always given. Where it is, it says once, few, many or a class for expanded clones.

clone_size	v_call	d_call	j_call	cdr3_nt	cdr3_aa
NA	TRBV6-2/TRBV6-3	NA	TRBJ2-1	TGTGCCAGCAGCTCAACCAAAATGACAGTTAGGAGCTCCTACAATGAGCAGTTCTTC	CASSSTKMTVRSSYNEQFF
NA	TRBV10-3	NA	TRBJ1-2	TGTGCCATCAGTCCGGACTACTATAACTATGGCTACACCTTC	CAISPDYYNYGYTF
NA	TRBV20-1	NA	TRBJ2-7	TGCAGTGCTAGAGGGGCGGACGTTAGCTCCTACGAGCAGTACTTC	CSARGADVSSYEQYF
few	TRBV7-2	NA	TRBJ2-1	TGTGCCAGCAGCCCCGGAGGGTCAGTCAAGTACAATGAGCAGTTCTTC	CASSPGGSVKYNEQFF
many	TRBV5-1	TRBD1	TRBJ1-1	TGCGCCAGCAGCTTGGCCGGGACAGGGGAGACTGAAGCTTTCTTT	CASSLAGTGETEAFF
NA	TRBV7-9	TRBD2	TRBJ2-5	TGTGCCAGCAGTTACGGACTAGCGGGAGTGGGGGAGACCCAGTACTTC	CASSYGLAGVGETQYF
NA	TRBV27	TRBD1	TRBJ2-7	TGTGCCAGCAGTTCCCCCGGGACAGGAGCACGCGAGCAGTACTTC	CASSSPGTGAREQYF
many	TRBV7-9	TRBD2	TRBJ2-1	TGTGCCAGCAGCCCCCCGACTAGCGGGAGTACCTACAATGAGCAGTTCTTC	CASSPPTSGSTYNEQFF
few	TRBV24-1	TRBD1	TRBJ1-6	TGTGCCACCAGTGATTCACAGGGGCCGGCTTCACCCCTCCACTTT	CATSDSQGPASPLHF
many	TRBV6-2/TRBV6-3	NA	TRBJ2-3	TGTGCCAGCAGTTACCGAGATGTCCATACGCAGTATTTT	CASSYRDVHTQYF
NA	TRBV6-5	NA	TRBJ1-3	TGTGCCAGCAGTTACGAGGTTTCTGGAAACACCATATATTTT	CASSYEVSGNTIYF
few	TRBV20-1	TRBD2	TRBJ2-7	TGCAGTGCTAGGATGACTAGCGGGAGTGTCGACGAGCAGTACTTC	CSARMTSGSVDEQYF
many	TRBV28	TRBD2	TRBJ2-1	TGTGCCAGCAGTGCAGCGGGATGGCTCAGTGAGCAGTTCTTC	CASSAAGWLSEQFF
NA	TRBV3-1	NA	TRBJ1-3	TGTGCCAGCAGCCAAGATCTGCTCTCTGGAAACACCATATATTTT	CASSQDLLSGNTIYF
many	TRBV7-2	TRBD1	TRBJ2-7	TGTGCCAGCAGCTCACGGACAGGGATCTACGAGCAGTACTTC	CASSSRTGIYEQYF
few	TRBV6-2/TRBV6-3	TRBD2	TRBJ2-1	TGTGCCAGCAGTGTATCTCTAGCGGGAGACAATGAGCAGTTCTTC	CASSVSLAGDNEQFF
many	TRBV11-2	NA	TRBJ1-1	TGTGCCAGTGGCCGCTTTAGTGAGGCTTTCTTT	CASGRFSEAFF